This T cell receptor beta chain comes out of a study of identical twins. Study-wide results and caveats: For cord blood, abundant beta clonotypes had fewer insertions, unlike memory repertoires, which showed none. The models systematically underestimated how much out-of-frame TCR alpha was shared in monozygotic twins. Cross-sectional statistical analysis, not tracking of the same donors, underpinned the conclusions.

The V gene end was trimmed by 5 bases and the J gene end by 3 bases; junction bases not matched to a gene: 6. The CDR3 has 16 amino acids. Germline-derived CDR1 and CDR2 are SEHNR and FQNEAQ (reference sequence). A remark on this clonotype: Its antigen remains unknown.

With template switching, a universal primer site was added, and the cDNA carried unique molecular identifiers. TCRdb analysed the 5' RACE reads with MiXCR anew, one entry per CDR3 protein. The sample holds approximately 1.8 million distinct CDR3 sequences, roughly 35% seen once. The sequencing sample was made of cord blood. The sequence came from a newborn girl in good health. The rearrangement uses TRBV7-9 and TRBJ2-2, with 10 bases matching TRBD2. DNA for the CDR3: TGTGCCAGCAGCAGCTCTAGCGGGGGATACACCGGGGAGCTGTTTTTT. Its protein is CASSSSSGGYTGELFF.